Following are 31 T cell receptor beta chains from one sample sequenced in a study of cytotoxic CD8 clonotypes in ibrutinib-treated CLL. Libraries were prepared by immunoSEQ multiplex PCR; TCRdb keeps only in-frame clonotypes and omits some of them. The table includes around 97,000 clones, 70% to 80% detected once. This sample comprised PBMCs, obtained after 12 months of ibrutinib treatment. The receptors were sampled from a human donor with chronic lymphocytic leukemia.

This chain uses TRBV7-9 with TRBJ1-1; no clear D gene. V was cut by 5 bases and J by 1 base, with 8 bases left in between. The CDR3 extends over 13 amino acids. Germline V gene lookup returns CDR1 SEHNR and CDR2 FQNEAQ (reference sequence). Here the CDR3 reads CASSPDANTEAFF. The CDR3 coding sequence is TGTGCCAGCAGCCCGGACGCGAACACTGAAGCTTTCTTT.

The chain links TRBV30 to TRBJ2-7; D is unclear. Germline V lookup: CDR1 GTSNPN, CDR2 SVGIG (reference sequence). This CDR3 is 11 amino acids long. Trimming removed 2 bases at V and 5 bases at J, with 7 bases between. CDR3 amino acids: CAWSMENEQYF. DNA for the CDR3: TGTGCCTGGAGTATGGAAAACGAGCAGTACTTC.

The chain recombines TRBV18 with TRBJ2-7; D is perhaps TRBD1 (6 bases). This CDR3 is built from 14 residues. V was trimmed by 5 bases and J by 2 bases, leaving 13 bases between them. Germline V lookup: CDR1 KGHSH, CDR2 LQKENI. CDR3 bases: TGTGCCAGCTCATCCCCGGACAGAGCCTACGAGCAGTACTTC. This translates into CASSSPDRAYEQYF.

The chain employs TRBV6-1 and TRBJ2-3; D perhaps matches TRBD2 (7 bases). Germline values: CDR1 MNHNS, CDR2 SASEGT. V was trimmed by 4 bases and J by 4 bases, leaving 21 bases between them. The CDR3 spans 17 residues. The CDR3 loop reads CASSATRGGGTADTQYF. Written as DNA, the CDR3 is TGTGCCAGCAGTGCCACTAGAGGGGGGGGGACCGCAGATACGCAGTATTTT.

This sequence joins TRBV7-2 and TRBJ2-7; the match to TRBD1 covers 10 bases. Per germline, CDR1 SGHTA and CDR2 FQGNSA. The CDR3 loop spans 14 amino acids. Trimming at V came to 0 bases and at J to 6 bases, leaving 2 bases not matched to a gene. The CDR3 here is CASSLARTGGEQYF. The CDR3 bases are TGTGCCAGCAGCTTAGCGCGGACAGGGGGCGAGCAGTACTTC.

The chain is built from TRBV5-5 and TRBJ2-7, with D perhaps matching TRBD1 (6 bases). The CDR3 extends over 18 amino acids. The ends were cut back, 0 bases at V and 2 bases at J, with 21 bases in the middle. Germline V gene data show CDR1 as SGHKS and CDR2 as YYEKEE (reference sequence). CDR3 loop: CASSLAAAGVGSTYEQYF. The CDR3 DNA is TGTGCCAGCAGCTTGGCCGCGGCAGGGGTGGGCAGCACCTACGAGCAGTACTTC.

The chain couples TRBV10-1 to TRBJ2-5, with 8 nucleotides matching TRBD2. Trimming removed 6 bases from V and 5 bases from J; junction bases left unmatched: 11. This CDR3 contains 15 residues. The germline gives CDR1 WNHNN, CDR2 SYGVQD (reference sequence). In DNA, the CDR3 is TGCGCCAGCAGCGGTAGCGGGGTCGGGTTGGAGACCCAGTACTTC. Its protein product is CASSGSGVGLETQYF.

V usage is TRBV29-1 and J usage is TRBJ2-5; D might be TRBD2 (5 bases). CDR1 is SQVTM, CDR2 ANQGSEA, per germline. The CDR3 sequence is 10 residues long. Between the trimmed V and J ends, which lost 4 bases and 5 bases, there was a span of 5 bases. The CDR3 region is CSVAGETQYF. The CDR3 region has the DNA TGCAGCGTTGCGGGGGAGACCCAGTACTTC.

For the CDR3, the DNA is TGTGCCAGCTCACCACCCATCCGGGACAGCCAAGAGACCCAGTACTTC. Protein sequence: CASSPPIRDSQETQYF. This chain links TRBV18 with TRBJ2-5, with 7 bases fitting TRBD1. The CDR3 loop spans 16 amino acids. Per germline, CDR1 KGHSH and CDR2 LQKENI. V lost 0 bases and J lost 1; bases outside the gene matches: 5.

The chain combines TRBV7-2 with TRBJ1-1; D is perhaps TRBD1 (6 bases). The CDR3 spans 15 residues. CDR1 is SGHTA, CDR2 FQGNSA, per germline. The V and J ends lost 2 bases and 2 bases respectively, with 12 bases between them. The CDR3, as DNA: TGTGCCAGCAGCTTATCGGGGACATCTAACACTGAAGCTTTCTTT. Protein sequence: CASSLSGTSNTEAFF.

This chain connects TRBV2 to TRBJ2-7; TRBD2 agrees at 14 bases. The V gene's germline CDR1 is SNHLY and CDR2 FYNNEI. The CDR3 runs to 16 residues. J lost 5 bases, V lost 5 bases, and 8 bases had no gene match. CDR3 region: CASSKETSGGANEQYF. The CDR3 DNA reads as TGTGCCAGCAGTAAGGAGACTAGCGGGGGGGCTAACGAGCAGTACTTC.

The rearrangement uses TRBV5-4 and TRBJ2-5, with 12 bases fitting TRBD1. The trim removed 4 bases at V and 5 bases at J, leaving 9 bases unmatched. This CDR3 region has 16 residues. CDR1 SGHNT and CDR2 YYREEE come from the germline V gene (reference sequence). CDR3 sequence: CASSPSAGTGGETQYF. The DNA for the CDR3 is TGTGCCAGCAGCCCATCAGCCGGGACAGGGGGCGAGACCCAGTACTTC.

The rearrangement links TRBV7-2 to TRBJ1-1, with D possibly being TRBD1 (5 bases). The germline V gene encodes CDR1 SGHTA and CDR2 FQGNSA. The germline V and J ends were trimmed by 0 bases and 5 bases, with 7 bases remaining between them. The CDR3 runs to 13 residues. Written as DNA, the CDR3 is TGTGCCAGCAGCTTAGCTTCAGGGACTGAAGCTTTCTTT. Translation: CASSLASGTEAFF.

J is TRBJ2-1 and V is TRBV21-1; TRBD2, as called in the table, went unchecked against the DNA. TRBV21-1 is shown as a pseudogene. The CDR3 runs 12 residues. The DNA for the CDR3 is TGTGCCAGCAGTCCCGGGGTTAATGAGCAGTTCTTC. Translated, it gives CASSPGVNEQFF.

In this sample, this clone turned up once. The rearrangement joins TRBV6-4 to TRBJ1-5; the D gene is possibly TRBD1 (5 bases). The CDR3 spans 15 residues. V was clipped by 6 bases and J by 6 bases, with 18 bases between them. Germline CDR1 and CDR2: MRHNA and SNTAGT. The CDR3 DNA reads as TGTGCCAGCAGGCAACAGGACGGTGGATCTCAGCCCCAGCATTTT. Translating it yields CASRQQDGGSQPQHF.

The chain combines TRBV9 with TRBJ2-1; maybe TRBD1 (6 bases). Trimming left V 0 bases short and J 7 bases short, with 14 bases between. This CDR3 region has 15 residues. CDR1 and CDR2 from the germline V gene are SGDLS and YYNGEE. This CDR3 reads CASSVVGGRDNEQFF. In DNA, the CDR3 is TGTGCCAGCAGCGTAGTAGGGGGAAGAGATAATGAGCAGTTCTTC.

CDR3 sequence (DNA): TGCGCCAGCAGCCAAGCCGGACAGTCTAGGAACACCATATATTTT. Encoded protein: CASSQAGQSRNTIYF. The chain uses TRBV4-1 and TRBJ1-3; maybe TRBD1 (6 bases). Germline V gives CDR1 MGHRA, CDR2 YSYEKL. The V end was cut by 1 base, the J end by 7 bases, with 14 bases between. The CDR3 covers 15 residues.

CDR3 in amino acids: CASRQGLSREQYF. CDR3 sequence (DNA): TGTGCCAGCAGGCAGGGTTTGTCTAGGGAGCAGTACTTC. The chain carries TRBV28 and TRBJ2-7; D is perhaps TRBD1 (5 bases). Trimming took 6 bases from V and 7 from J, leaving 16 bases between them. CDR1 and CDR2 from the germline V gene are MDHEN and SYDVKM. This CDR3 is 13 amino acids long.

The chain is built from TRBV5-1 and TRBJ1-2; 9 bases match TRBD1. The CDR3 is 15 residues long. Trimming at V came to 4 bases and at J to 2 bases, leaving 6 bases not matched to a gene. Germline V gene lookup returns CDR1 SGHRS and CDR2 YFSETQ. In DNA, the CDR3 is TGCGCCAGCAGCCTCCAAGGACAGGGGAACTATGGCTACACCTTC. Translated: CASSLQGQGNYGYTF.

This clone was observed many times. V and J are TRBV4-1 and TRBJ2-7; weak D call: TRBD2 (6 bases). Trimming left V 1 base short and J 0 bases short, with 13 bases between. The germline gives CDR1 MGHRA, CDR2 YSYEKL. The CDR3 loop spans 16 amino acids. The CDR3 is CASSQAGLLSSYEQYF. CDR3 in DNA: TGCGCCAGCAGCCAAGCGGGACTCTTAAGCTCCTACGAGCAGTACTTC.

This chain connects TRBV28 to TRBJ1-5, with D uncertain. The V end was cut by 6 bases, the J end by 3 bases, with 12 bases between. Germline V CDR1 and CDR2: MDHEN, SYDVKM. The CDR3 extends over 14 amino acids. CDR3 sequence: CASRERPVNQPQHF. The CDR3 nucleotides read TGTGCCAGCAGGGAAAGACCCGTCAATCAGCCCCAGCATTTT.

The chain is built from TRBV9 and TRBJ2-2; 10 bases are a match to TRBD1. Germline assignment: CDR1 SGDLS and CDR2 YYNGEE. The CDR3 has 22 residues. The V segment lost 0 bases and the J segment 6 bases; nucleotides outside the gene matches: 23. This chain's CDR3 is CASSVGVFLGQGMGMRPGELFF. The DNA for the CDR3 is TGTGCCAGCAGCGTAGGAGTCTTCTTGGGACAGGGGATGGGTATGCGTCCCGGGGAGCTGTTTTTT.

The J gene is TRBJ1-1, the V gene TRBV12-2; TRBD1 is the table's D call and was not checked against the DNA. TRBV12-2 is a pseudogene segment. The CDR3 has 15 residues. The CDR3 DNA follows: TGTGCAAGTCGCTTAGGAGGGGGAAGAGTCTCTGAAGCTTTCTTT. This sequence encodes CASRLGGGRVSEAFF.

The V gene is TRBV7-2, the J gene TRBJ2-3; 11 bases map to TRBD2. The CDR3 is 16 residues long. V shed 5 bases and J 9 bases; nucleotides not matched to a gene: 13. Germline V lookup: CDR1 SGHTA, CDR2 FQGNSA. The CDR3 DNA sequence: TGTGCCAGCAGCCCGGACCCACTAGCGGGGGCCCTGACGCAGTATTTT. Translated: CASSPDPLAGALTQYF.

The V and J genes are TRBV7-6 and TRBJ1-3; D gene uncertain. Trimming removed 1 base at V and 4 bases at J, with 8 bases between. CDR1 and CDR2 from the germline V gene are SGHVS and FNYEAQ. This CDR3 contains 14 residues. CDR3 DNA sequence: TGTGCCAGCAGCTTAGGTCGGGTGGGAAACACCATATATTTT. Translated: CASSLGRVGNTIYF. Full variable domain (outside the CDR3, taken from reference TRBV7-6 and TRBJ1-3): GAGVSQSPRYKVTKRGQDVALRCDPISGHVSLYWYRQALGQGPEFLTYFNYEAQQDKSGLPNDRFSAERPEGSISTLTIQRTEQRDSAMYRCASSLGRVGNTIYFGEGSWLTVV.

About this clone itself: Distinct nucleotide sequences in the sample also encode this CDR3. V usage is TRBV29-1 and J usage is TRBJ1-5, with D tentatively TRBD1 (6 bases). Trimming took off 4 bases at V and 7 bases at J, with 14 bases between the two ends. The germline CDR1 and CDR2 sequences are SQVTM and ANQGSEA. CDR3 length: 13 amino acids. CDR3: CSVAQGLNQPQHF. The CDR3 DNA reads as TGCAGCGTTGCACAGGGCTTAAACCAGCCCCAGCATTTT.

The rearrangement joins TRBV11-2 to TRBJ2-2, with TRBD2 matching over 7 bases. Germline CDR1 and CDR2: SGHAT and FQNNGV. The CDR3 has 15 amino acids. The V segment lost 3 bases and the J segment 6 bases; nucleotides outside the gene matches: 7. CDR3 nucleotide sequence: TGTGCCAGCAGCTTCCAGACTAGCATCCCCGGGGAGCTGTTTTTT. Translated, it gives CASSFQTSIPGELFF. The full variable domain, with the rest looked up from reference TRBV11-2 and TRBJ2-2, is EAGVAQSPRYKIIEKRQSVAFWCNPISGHATLYWYQQILGQGPKLLIQFQNNGVVDDSQLPKDRFSAERLKGVDSTLKIQPAKLEDSAVYLCASSFQTSIPGELFFGEGSRLTVL.

V usage is TRBV11-2 and J usage is TRBJ2-1, with D unclear. The CDR3 is made up of 14 amino acids. Between the trimmed V and J ends, which lost 2 bases and 6 bases, there was a span of 11 bases. From germline, CDR1 is SGHAT and CDR2 FQNNGV. The CDR3 loop reads CASSLQVLGNEQFF. Written as DNA, the CDR3 is TGTGCCAGCAGCTTACAGGTGTTGGGCAATGAGCAGTTCTTC.

The chain combines TRBV9 with TRBJ1-1; D uncertain. This CDR3 is 18 amino acids long. The V end lost 4 bases, the J end lost 3 bases, and 25 bases lay between the germline ends. The V gene's germline CDR1 is SGDLS and CDR2 YYNGEE. The CDR3 DNA sequence: TGTGCCAGCAGCTTCCGGCCAGGCCTAAGTGTACTCCACACTGAAGCTTTCTTT. It yields the protein CASSFRPGLSVLHTEAFF.

The CDR3 region has the DNA TGTGCCAGCAGAATAGCGGGGGCCAACGTACCGGCGCAGTATTTT. Translation: CASRIAGANVPAQYF. The V and J genes are TRBV6-1 and TRBJ2-3, with TRBD2 identical over 9 bases. This CDR3 is 15 amino acids long. Germline V gene lookup returns CDR1 MNHNS and CDR2 SASEGT. V lost 6 bases to trimming and J lost 10 bases; unmatched junction nucleotides: 14.

This clone is termed medium-sized. The sample contains more than one DNA sequence encoding this CDR3. V and J are TRBV12-5 and TRBJ2-7; 7 positions match TRBD2. The CDR3 has 12 amino acids. The germline V gene encodes CDR1 LGHNT and CDR2 FRNRAP. Trimming at V came to 4 bases and at J to 6 bases, leaving 3 bases not matched to a gene. The DNA for the CDR3 is TGTGCTAGTGGTTGGGGGGGAAGCGAGCAGTACTTC. This encodes CASGWGGSEQYF.